The TCR beta chain described here comes from a study of cytomegalovirus exposure and HLA in healthy donors. This clone occurred a few times. The J segment lost 8 bases and the V segment lost 2 bases, leaving 13 bases of the junction unmatched. CDR1 is MGHRA, CDR2 YSYEKL, per germline. The length of the CDR3 is 16 residues. Primers for the PCR totalled 60 Vbeta and 13 Jbeta. Clones were sequenced by immunoSEQ multiplex PCR, and TCRdb holds only the in-frame ones, with some missing. The sample consists of 110,000 or so clones, around 77% of them appearing once. The receptor's source is a man younger than 30 in good health and CMV-seropositive. Sequencing was performed on PBMCs. The chain couples TRBV4-1 to TRBJ1-2; TRBD1 aligns across 8 bases. CDR3 in DNA: TGCGCCAGCAGCCAATTTAGGGGACAGGCCTCAGGGGGCTACACCTTC. Its translation is CASSQFRGQASGGYTF.